The present T cell receptor beta chain was sequenced within a study of shared clonotypes between healthy human individuals. CD8 memory was a combination of CD45RO+ cells and CCR7-negative CD45RA+ TemRA cells. A note on this clone: Within the sample, other DNA sequences also encode this same CDR3.

Deletions cut 0 bases from V and 2 bases from J, with 9 bases between. The germline V gene has CDR1 SGHRS and CDR2 YFSETQ. CDR3 length equals 15 residues. The protocol was immunoSEQ multiplex PCR, while the TCRdb copy is restricted to in-frame clones and leaves out a portion. The repertoire holds approximately 710,000 clones, with roughly 91% as singletons. The rearrangement uses TRBV5-1 and TRBJ2-1; D call uncertain. The origin of this receptor is a man aged 18 to 29 in good health. Some clones in this sample may be carry-over from other donors' samples. The specimen sequenced was memory CD8+ T cells from PBMCs. Subset described: CD45RO+ cells pooled with CCR7-negative TemRA cells. The CDR3 DNA is TGCGCCAGCAGCTTGGACCGAGGCCCCTACAATGAGCAGTTCTTC. As protein: CASSLDRGPYNEQFF.